The 5 T cell receptor beta chains below all came from one sample that was sequenced in a study of CXCR3-negative and CXCR3-positive naive CD8 T cells. The TRB libraries of cDNA were built by UMI-labeled 5' RACE. TCRdb reworked the 5' RACE reads into one entry per CDR3 protein, no DNA. The sample table sets out some 60,000 distinct CDR3 sequences. The study, taken as a whole, reports: Researchers report that CXCR3-positive naive cells carry more hydrophobic TRB CDR3s than CXCR3-negative naive cells.

Their antigen targets remain unknown. Sequencing was carried out using naive CXCR3+ CD8+ T cells from blood. This sample's subset: CD45RO-CCR7+CD27+CD95- naive CD8+ T cells expressing CXCR3 (TNR3+). The receptors shown here come from a human donor in good health. Some clones in this sample may be carry-over from other donors' samples.

The rearrangement joins TRBV7-3 to TRBJ2-2; the D gene TCRdb calls, TRBD2, cannot be checked with no DNA. The CDR3 loop spans 16 amino acids. CDR1 SGHTA and CDR2 FQGTGA come from the germline V gene. The CDR3 loop reads CASSVTSGFIAGELFF.

The chain has TRBV7-3 and TRBJ2-1. Germline CDR1 and CDR2: SGHTA and FQGTGA. The CDR3 totals 17 residues. The CDR3 reads CASSPTDGMYSYNEQFF.

The genes are TRBV18 and TRBJ2-1; TCRdb picks TRBD2, but there is no DNA to check that call. This CDR3 is built from 15 residues. Germline-derived CDR1 and CDR2 are KGHSH and LQKENI. CDR3 sequence reads: CASSPRQGNYNEQFF.

V usage is TRBV28 and J usage is TRBJ2-7; TCRdb proposes TRBD1, but this gene call is untestable without DNA. Germline assignment: CDR1 MDHEN and CDR2 SYDVKM. This CDR3 spans 11 amino acids. CDR3 loop: CATQTDYEQYF.

V and J are TRBV4-3 and TRBJ2-6. CDR3 length equals 15 residues. Germline V lookup: CDR1 LGHNA, CDR2 YSLEER. The CDR3 reads CASSQGRSGANVLTF.